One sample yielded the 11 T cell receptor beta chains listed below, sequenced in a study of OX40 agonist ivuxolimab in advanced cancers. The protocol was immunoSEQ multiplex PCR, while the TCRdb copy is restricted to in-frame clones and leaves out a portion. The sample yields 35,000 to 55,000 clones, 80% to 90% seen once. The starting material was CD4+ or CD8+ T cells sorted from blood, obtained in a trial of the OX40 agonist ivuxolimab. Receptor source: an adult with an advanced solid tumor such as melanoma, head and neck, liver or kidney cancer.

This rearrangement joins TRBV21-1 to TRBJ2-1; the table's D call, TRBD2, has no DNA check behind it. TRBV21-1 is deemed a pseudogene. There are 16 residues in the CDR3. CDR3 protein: CASSSRAGVDYNEQFF. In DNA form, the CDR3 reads TGTGCCAGCAGCTCTCGAGCGGGGGTAGACTACAATGAGCAGTTCTTC.

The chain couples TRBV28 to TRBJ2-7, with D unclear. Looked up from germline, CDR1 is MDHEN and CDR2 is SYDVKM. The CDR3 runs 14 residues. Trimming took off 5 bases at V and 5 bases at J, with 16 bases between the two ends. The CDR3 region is CASSPPSEYHEQYF. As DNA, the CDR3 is TGTGCCAGCAGTCCCCCCTCAGAGTACCACGAGCAGTACTTC. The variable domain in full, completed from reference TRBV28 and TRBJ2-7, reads DVKVTQSSRYLVKRTGEKVFLECVQDMDHENMFWYRQDPGLGLRLIYFSYDVKMKEKGDIPEGYSVSREKKERFSLILESASTNQTSMYLCASSPPSEYHEQYFGPGTRLTVT.

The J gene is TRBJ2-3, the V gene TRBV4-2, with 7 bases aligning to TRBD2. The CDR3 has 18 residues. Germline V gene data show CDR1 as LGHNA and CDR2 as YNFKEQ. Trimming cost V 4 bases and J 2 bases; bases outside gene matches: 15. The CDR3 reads CASSPLRGRDYYTDTQYF. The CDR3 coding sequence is TGTGCCAGCAGCCCCTTGAGGGGCCGGGACTATTACACAGATACGCAGTATTTT.

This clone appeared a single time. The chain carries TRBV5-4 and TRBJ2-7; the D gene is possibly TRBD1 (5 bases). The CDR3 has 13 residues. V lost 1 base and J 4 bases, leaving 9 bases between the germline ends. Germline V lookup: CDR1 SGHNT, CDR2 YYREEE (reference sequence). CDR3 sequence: CASSLRQGYEQYF. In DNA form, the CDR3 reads TGTGCCAGCAGCTTGCGGCAGGGATACGAGCAGTACTTC.

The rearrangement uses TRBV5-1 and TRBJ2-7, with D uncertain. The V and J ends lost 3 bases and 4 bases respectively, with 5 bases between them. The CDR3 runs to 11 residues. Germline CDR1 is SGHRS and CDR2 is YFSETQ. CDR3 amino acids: CASSSKYEQYF. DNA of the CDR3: TGCGCCAGCAGCTCTAAATACGAGCAGTACTTC.

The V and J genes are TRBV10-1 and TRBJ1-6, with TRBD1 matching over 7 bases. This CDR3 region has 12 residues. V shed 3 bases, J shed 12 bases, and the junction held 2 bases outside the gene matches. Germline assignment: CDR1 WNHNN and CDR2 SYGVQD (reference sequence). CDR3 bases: TGCGCCAGCAGTGACCAGGGGGAACCCCTCCACTTT. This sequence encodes CASSDQGEPLHF.

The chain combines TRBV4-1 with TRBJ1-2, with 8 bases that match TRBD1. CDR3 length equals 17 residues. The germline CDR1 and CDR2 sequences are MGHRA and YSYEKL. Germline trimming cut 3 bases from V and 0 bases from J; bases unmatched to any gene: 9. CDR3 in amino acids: CASSHTYSTGANYGYTF. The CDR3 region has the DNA TGCGCCAGCAGCCACACTTACTCGACAGGGGCTAACTATGGCTACACCTTC.

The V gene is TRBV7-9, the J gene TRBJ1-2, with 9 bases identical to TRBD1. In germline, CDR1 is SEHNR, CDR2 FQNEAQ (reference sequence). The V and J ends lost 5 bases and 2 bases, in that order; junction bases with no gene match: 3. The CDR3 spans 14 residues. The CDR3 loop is CASSPGQGNYGYTF. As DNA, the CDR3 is TGTGCCAGCAGCCCGGGACAGGGAAACTATGGCTACACCTTC.

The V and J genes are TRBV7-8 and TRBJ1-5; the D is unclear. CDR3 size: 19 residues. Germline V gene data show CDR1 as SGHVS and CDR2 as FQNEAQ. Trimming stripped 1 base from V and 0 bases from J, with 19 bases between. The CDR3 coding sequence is TGTGCCAGCAGCTTAGTTGCATTTCAGTCTTCTGATAGCAATCAGCCCCAGCATTTT. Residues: CASSLVAFQSSDSNQPQHF.

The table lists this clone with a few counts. The CDR3 spells CAWTPGTSLLEQYF. The CDR3 DNA reads as TGTGCCTGGACCCCCGGGACTAGCCTCCTAGAGCAGTACTTC. The chain links TRBV30 to TRBJ2-7; 9 nucleotides line up with TRBD2. The V and J ends lost 4 bases and 7 bases, in that order; junction bases with no gene match: 11. Looked up from germline, CDR1 is GTSNPN and CDR2 is SVGIG (reference sequence). CDR3 length: 14 residues. The full variable domain, completed using reference TRBV30 and TRBJ2-7, is SQTIHQWPATLVQPVGSPLSLECTVEGTSNPNLYWYRQAAGRGLQLLFYSVGIGQISSEVPQNLSASRPQDRQFILSSKKLLLSDSGFYLCAWTPGTSLLEQYFGPGTRLTVT.

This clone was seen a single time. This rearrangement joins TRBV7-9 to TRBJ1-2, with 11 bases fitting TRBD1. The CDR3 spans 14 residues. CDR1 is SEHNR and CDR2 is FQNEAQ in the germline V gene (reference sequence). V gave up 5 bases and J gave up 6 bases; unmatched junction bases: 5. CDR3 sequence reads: CASSPRTGGDGYTF. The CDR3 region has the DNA TGTGCCAGCAGCCCCCGGACAGGGGGCGATGGCTACACCTTC.